Shown below are 20 T cell receptor beta chains from a single sample sequenced in a study of T cell responses to AZD1222 COVID-19 vaccine. Generated by immunoSEQ multiplex PCR, the TCRdb table keeps only in-frame clones and is missing some. The data show 90,000 to 150,000 clones, approximately 90% seen once. The starting material was peripheral blood, obtained on day 0 of AZD1222 vaccination. Receptors were obtained from an adult in good health.

This clone appeared once. This chain uses TRBV27 with TRBJ2-7; 13 nucleotides align to TRBD2. J gave up 2 bases and V 5 bases, and 12 bases lay outside the gene matches. CDR1 and CDR2 (germline): MNHEY, SMNVEV (reference sequence). This CDR3 region has 18 residues. CDR3 DNA sequence: TGTGCCAGCAGTCCGGACCCGGACGGACTAGCGGGGGCCTACGAGCAGTACTTC. The encoded protein is CASSPDPDGLAGAYEQYF.

The chain uses TRBV27 and TRBJ1-6, with 7 bases aligning to TRBD1. This CDR3 has 17 residues. Looked up from germline, CDR1 is MNHEY and CDR2 is SMNVEV (reference sequence). The ends lost 6 bases at V and 0 bases at J; junction bases unmatched: 8. The CDR3 nucleotides read TGTGCCAGCAGCTCAGGGGGGGGGAACTCCTATAATTCACCCCTCCACTTT. Amino acid sequence: CASSSGGGNSYNSPLHF.

The chain joins TRBV13 to TRBJ2-4, with D possibly being TRBD1 (6 bases). Germline CDR1 PRHDT, CDR2 FYEKMQ (reference sequence). V was shortened by 0 bases and J by 9 bases, with 12 bases between the two germline ends. The CDR3 loop spans 14 amino acids. CDR3 loop: CASSLGQGGGIQYF. The CDR3 coding sequence is TGTGCCAGCAGCTTAGGACAGGGTGGGGGCATTCAGTACTTC.

The gene calls are TRBV7-9 and TRBJ1-1, with unresolved D. The CDR3 has 13 residues. Trimming pared 1 base from V and 5 bases from J, leaving 8 bases between. Germline-derived CDR1 and CDR2 are SEHNR and FQNEAQ (reference sequence). The CDR3 region has the DNA TGTGCCAGCAGCTTAGTGGGAGAGACTGAAGCTTTCTTT. Amino acid sequence: CASSLVGETEAFF. Full variable domain (missing parts from reference TRBV7-9 and TRBJ1-1): DTGVSQNPRHKITKRGQNVTFRCDPISEHNRLYWYRQTLGQGPEFLTYFQNEAQLEKSRLLSDRFSAERPKGSFSTLEIQRTEQGDSAMYLCASSLVGETEAFFGQGTRLTVV.

V gene TRBV2 combines with J gene TRBJ1-5; D is undetermined. Trimming cost V 6 bases and J 4 bases, with 25 bases left between them. Germline V gives CDR1 SNHLY, CDR2 FYNNEI. CDR3 length: 18 residues. DNA for the CDR3: TGTGCCAGCAGGGAACTATTGATTACGGGAAGGCGGAATCAGCCCCAGCATTTT. Translated: CASRELLITGRRNQPQHF. Complete variable domain (other parts from reference TRBV2 and TRBJ1-5): EPEVTQTPSHQVTQMGQEVILRCVPISNHLYFYWYRQILGQKVEFLVSFYNNEISEKSEIFDDQFSVERPDGSNFTLKIRSTKLEDSAMYFCASRELLITGRRNQPQHFGDGTRLSIL.

The chain is built from TRBV12-5 and TRBJ1-1; the D is unclear. Germline assignment: CDR1 LGHNT and CDR2 FRNRAP. V gave up 0 bases and J gave up 11 bases, with 13 bases separating them. The CDR3 has 13 residues. The CDR3 is CASGLVRFREAFF. The CDR3, as DNA: TGTGCTAGTGGTTTGGTACGGTTTAGGGAGGCTTTCTTT.

A note on this clone: At one end the junction does not follow the germline gene, possibly because of a read error. V is TRBV10-2 and J is TRBJ1-2; no clear D gene. The CDR3 has 13 amino acids. The germline gives CDR1 WSHSY, CDR2 SAAADI. Written as DNA, the CDR3 is TGCGCCAGCAGTGAGGTCAGAACCTATCGCTACACCTTC. Amino acid sequence: CASSEVRTYRYTF.

The chain has TRBV7-9 and TRBJ2-7; a possible D gene is TRBD1 (6 bases). V shed 5 bases and J shed 5 bases, with 13 bases lying between them. Germline lookup yields CDR1 SEHNR and CDR2 FQNEAQ (reference sequence). The CDR3 is 13 amino acids. CDR3: CASSPRNRDEQYF. CDR3 coding DNA: TGTGCCAGCAGCCCACGAAACAGGGACGAGCAGTACTTC.

The chain is built from TRBV2 and TRBJ1-1; D unclear. CDR3 length equals 15 residues. V was trimmed by 1 base and J by 4 bases, leaving 13 bases between them. CDR1 is SNHLY, CDR2 FYNNEI, per germline. In DNA form, the CDR3 reads TGTGCCAGCAGTGAAGACAGCCTCATGAGCACTGAAGCTTTCTTT. It specifies CASSEDSLMSTEAFF.

The chain combines TRBV7-6 with TRBJ2-5, with D tentatively TRBD2 (5 bases). Germline V CDR1 and CDR2: SGHVS, FNYEAQ. The CDR3 length is 12 residues. V lost 2 bases and J lost 4, with 5 bases in between. The CDR3 nucleotides read TGTGCCAGCAGCTTAAGCGGAGAGACCCAGTACTTC. It encodes CASSLSGETQYF.

The rearrangement links TRBV28 to TRBJ1-5, with 7 bases that match TRBD1. Germline CDR1 and CDR2: MDHEN and SYDVKM. The CDR3 loop spans 15 amino acids. Trimming at V came to 10 bases and at J to 4 bases, leaving 13 bases not matched to a gene. CDR3 sequence reads: CATEGKTGWNQPQHF. The DNA for the CDR3 is TGTGCCACAGAAGGGAAGACAGGGTGGAATCAGCCCCAGCATTTT.

The chain combines TRBV19 with TRBJ1-1; the D is unclear. The CDR3 contains 15 residues. V lost 4 bases to trimming and J lost 1 base, with 13 bases between them. In germline, CDR1 is LNHDA, CDR2 SQIVND (reference sequence). Here the CDR3 DNA reads TGTGCCAGTAGTACGGGGTATCACCAGAACACTGAAGCTTTCTTT. This encodes CASSTGYHQNTEAFF.

The CDR3 reads CAGGGNSNQPQHF. CDR3 DNA: TGTGCCGGGGGGGGAAATAGCAATCAGCCCCAGCATTTT. The V call is TRBV6-5, the J call TRBJ1-5; tentatively, D is TRBD1 (5 bases). Germline assignment: CDR1 MNHEY and CDR2 SVGAGI. CDR3 size: 13 residues. V dropped 11 bases and J dropped 0 bases, with 11 bases sitting between them.

This chain uses TRBV9 with TRBJ2-1, with TRBD2 matching 12 bases. After removal of 0 bases from V and 7 bases from J, the junction contained 8 bases not matched to a gene. CDR3 length equals 17 residues. Germline loops: CDR1 SGDLS, CDR2 YYNGEE. The CDR3 DNA reads TGTGCCAGCAGCGTAGCTTGGGCTAGCGGGGGGGCAAATGAGCAGTTCTTC. Protein sequence: CASSVAWASGGANEQFF.

This chain joins TRBV6-5 and TRBJ1-1; D uncertain. CDR3 length equals 15 residues. The germline V gene encodes CDR1 MNHEY and CDR2 SVGAGI. Trimming removed 0 bases at V and 0 bases at J, with 8 bases between. CDR3 nucleotide sequence: TGTGCCAGCAGTTACTCCATCGGGGTGAACACTGAAGCTTTCTTT. Encoded protein: CASSYSIGVNTEAFF.

This chain links TRBV28 with TRBJ1-5; D is unclear. Trimming removed 7 bases from V and 4 bases from J, with 8 bases in between. The CDR3 runs 12 residues. Germline V gene lookup returns CDR1 MDHEN and CDR2 SYDVKM. The chain's CDR3 is CASKLTNQPQHF. The CDR3 nucleotides read TGTGCCAGCAAGCTCACGAATCAGCCCCAGCATTTT. Full variable domain (remainder filled in from reference TRBV28 and TRBJ1-5): DVKVTQSSRYLVKRTGEKVFLECVQDMDHENMFWYRQDPGLGLRLIYFSYDVKMKEKGDIPEGYSVSREKKERFSLILESASTNQTSMYLCASKLTNQPQHFGDGTRLSIL.

J is TRBJ1-2 and V is TRBV12-5, with a possible D match to TRBD1 (6 bases). V lost 0 bases, J lost 7 bases, and 15 bases lay in between. The CDR3 has 15 amino acids. Germline CDR1 LGHNT, CDR2 FRNRAP. The CDR3 loop reads CASGLVSGQGAGYTF. The CDR3 DNA is TGTGCTAGTGGTTTGGTATCGGGACAAGGGGCTGGCTACACCTTC.

This clone was recorded only once. The chain employs TRBV23-1 and TRBJ1-3; D is ambiguous. TRBV23-1 carries the ORF label, with uncertain function. Trimming shortened V by 1 base and J by 0 bases, and 10 bases separated the two germline ends. The CDR3 extends over 16 amino acids. The CDR3 DNA reads TGCGCCAGCAGTCAATTCGGACTGATCTCTGGAAACACCATATATTTT. Translation: CASSQFGLISGNTIYF.

This chain connects TRBV7-2 to TRBJ2-2, with a weak D call TRBD2 (5 bases). The CDR3 is 15 residues long. Germline loops: CDR1 SGHTA, CDR2 FQGNSA. V was pared by 5 bases and J by 7 bases, with 17 bases between. The CDR3 here is CASSRGQPVGGELFF. The CDR3 DNA reads as TGTGCCAGCAGCCGCGGGCAGCCCGTTGGCGGGGAGCTGTTTTTT.

This chain connects TRBV11-2 to TRBJ2-6; D is uncertain. The V and J ends lost 0 bases and 1 base respectively, with 10 bases between them. Looked up from germline, CDR1 is SGHAT and CDR2 is FQNNGV. The CDR3 is 17 amino acids. The CDR3 spells CASSLDPSPSGANVLTF. In DNA, the CDR3 is TGTGCCAGCAGCTTAGATCCGTCGCCTTCTGGGGCCAACGTCCTGACTTTC.